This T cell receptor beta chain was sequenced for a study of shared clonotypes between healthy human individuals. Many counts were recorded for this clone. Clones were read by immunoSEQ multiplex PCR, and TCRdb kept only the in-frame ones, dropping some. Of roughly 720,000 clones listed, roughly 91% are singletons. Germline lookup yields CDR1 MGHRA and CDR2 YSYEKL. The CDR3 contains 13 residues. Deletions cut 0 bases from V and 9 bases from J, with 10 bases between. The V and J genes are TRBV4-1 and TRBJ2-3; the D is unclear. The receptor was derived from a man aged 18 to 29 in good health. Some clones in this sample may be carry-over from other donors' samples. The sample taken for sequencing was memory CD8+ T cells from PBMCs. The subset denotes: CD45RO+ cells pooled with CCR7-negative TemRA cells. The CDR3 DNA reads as TGCGCCAGCAGCCAAGAAGGCCAATGGACGCAGTATTTT. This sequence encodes CASSQEGQWTQYF.